This T cell receptor (beta chain) was found in a study of blood T cell repertoires in COVID-19 (dated by TCRdb to about 2020). As for the study more broadly: The collaborator samples originated in the United States, Italy and Spain and spanned the acute and convalescent phases of COVID-19. The material from the prospective study consisted of cDNA or gDNA derived from T cells, B-cell-depleted T cells, or PBMCs. Deeply sampled blood TCRbeta repertoires from subjects exposed to, actively infected with, or recovered from COVID-19 were included in the dataset. The repertoires were made available in a free public database intended to serve as a resource for research on the immune response to SARS-CoV-2. The samples were drawn from the first 160 participants of the ongoing ImmuneRACE study and from more than 1,000 subjects provided by 6 global collaborators. Sample metadata almost always included a de-identified subject ID, COVID-19 status, age in years and sex. Where available, HLA class I and class II types were obtained from metadata supplied by the sample provider rather than from assay-based typing.

In Seattle, one collaborating source enrolled patients while the infection was active and tracked those patients longitudinally over the course of disease. Collaborating institutions collected whole blood in K2EDTA tubes following their own protocols. For TCRbeta analysis, collaborator samples were shipped as frozen whole blood, as isolated PBMCs, or as DNA extracted from either sample type. The paper as a whole reports these results and caveats: The amount of clinical and demographic metadata varied by source and participant and was provided uncurated.

At least ten counts were recorded for this clone. Its cognate antigen has yet to be identified. Base qualities were left out, and no much larger clone turns up one base away. The immunoSEQ Assay, a bias-controlled multiplex PCR, was used to amplify TCRbeta CDR3 regions from genomic DNA. On the authors' methods: Within the assay, amplification of reference gene primers was used to estimate how many nucleated cells each sample contained. Sequence reads were collapsed and filtered to measure the absolute abundance of every unique TCRbeta CDR3 rearrangement. For each sample, productive Simpson clonality was calculated by taking the square root of Simpson's diversity index across productive rearrangements. Here the immuneACCESS table is served through TCRdb, limited to in-frame sequences with V and J called. Missing clones are a known gap in these copies; in checked studies unresolved V genes cover under half, and the rest lacks a known reason. V, J and clone size were drawn from that table, and D and trimming were deduced from the DNA. Counted in this sample were under 200,000 clones; around 90% of them appeared once. The ten most abundant clones make up less than 0.7% of the sample.

From a lookup of the germline V gene, CDR1 and CDR2 are MNHNS and SASEGT. V sheds 2 bases and J sheds 3 bases, leaving 8 bases between their ends. The CDR3 has 13 amino acids, counting the end cysteine and phenylalanine. Of the read, only the CDR3 DNA is kept; its 39 bases are in frame from base 1. This receptor was taken from a man in his 60s with COVID-19, enrolled during active disease. What was sequenced was peripheral blood. The chain uses TRBV6-1 and TRBJ2-7; TRBD2 might be the D gene, on 6 matching bases. The CDR3 region reads CASSEWEVYEQYF. Here is the DNA: TGTGCCAGCAGTGAATGGGAGGTCTACGAGCAGTACTTC.